This T cell receptor (beta chain) was sequenced during a study of T cell changes during pregnancy in multiple sclerosis. This clone is a singleton in its sample. Trimming cost V 1 base and J 5 bases, with 8 bases left between them. CDR1 is SGHAT and CDR2 is FQDESV in the germline V gene (reference sequence). The CDR3 contains 13 residues. The protocol was immunoSEQ multiplex PCR, while the TCRdb copy is restricted to in-frame clones and leaves out a portion. Among 30,000 to 50,000 clones listed, less than 95% were seen once. Sequencing used CD4+ T cells from peripheral blood mononuclear cells, obtained in the first trimester of pregnancy. The sequence derives from a female donor in good health, enrolled as a control in a pregnancy study. This rearrangement joins TRBV11-1 to TRBJ1-1; D remains ambiguous. CDR3 nucleotide sequence: TGTGCCAGCAGCTTAGAACCCGGGACTGAAGCTTTCTTT. Translating it yields CASSLEPGTEAFF.